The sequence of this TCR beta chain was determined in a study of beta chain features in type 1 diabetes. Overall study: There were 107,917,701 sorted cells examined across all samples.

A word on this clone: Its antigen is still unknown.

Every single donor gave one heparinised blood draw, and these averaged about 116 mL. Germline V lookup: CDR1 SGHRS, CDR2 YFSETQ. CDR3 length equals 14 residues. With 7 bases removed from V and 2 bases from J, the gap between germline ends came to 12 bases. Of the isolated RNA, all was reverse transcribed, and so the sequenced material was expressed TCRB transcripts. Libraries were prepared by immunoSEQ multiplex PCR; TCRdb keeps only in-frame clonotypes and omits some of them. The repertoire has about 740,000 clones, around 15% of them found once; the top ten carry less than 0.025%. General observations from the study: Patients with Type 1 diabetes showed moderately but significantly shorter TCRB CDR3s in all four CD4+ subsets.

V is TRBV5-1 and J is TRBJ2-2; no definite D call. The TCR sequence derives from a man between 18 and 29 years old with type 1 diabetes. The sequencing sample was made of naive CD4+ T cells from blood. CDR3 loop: CASLVTLNTGELFF. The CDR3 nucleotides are TGCGCCAGCCTCGTGACATTAAACACCGGGGAGCTGTTTTTT.